This paragraph covers one T cell receptor beta chain sequence. Its antigen is not identified. This specimen belongs to a study of a mutant IDH1 vaccine in newly diagnosed glioma. Study background: Beginning 4-6 weeks after radiotherapy alone, or with temozolomide cycles, vaccination took place. Patients under treatment included roughly 60% males and 37.5% females and had a mean age of around 43 years. Regarding the study as a whole: Apparently, pseudoprogression bore no relation to changes among the top peripheral T cell clonotypes.

Time point of the sample: week 5, during vaccination. The study gave 300 ug of mutant IDH1 20-mer peptide per vaccine dose, with topical imiquimod. Astrocytomas found in donors were new, WHO grade 3 or 4, IDH1-mutant and ATRX-lost. This CDR3 is 17 amino acids long. Germline trimming cut 0 bases from V and 2 bases from J; bases unmatched to any gene: 8. Germline V gene data show CDR1 as SGHDT and CDR2 as YYEEEE. The data were produced by immunoSEQ multiplex PCR, yet TCRdb's version contains in-frame clones alone and is incomplete. The sample lists around 50,000 clones, around 78% occurring once. The chain combines TRBV5-6 with TRBJ1-3; 7 nucleotides match TRBD1. Specimen: PBMCs, collected from a glioma patient whose treatment included an IDH1 peptide vaccine. This clonotype was obtained from a man aged 50-59 years with glioma. CDR3 bases: TGTGCCAGCAGCTTGGTGGCAGGGGGTCCCACTGGAAACACCATATATTTT. Protein sequence: CASSLVAGGPTGNTIYF.